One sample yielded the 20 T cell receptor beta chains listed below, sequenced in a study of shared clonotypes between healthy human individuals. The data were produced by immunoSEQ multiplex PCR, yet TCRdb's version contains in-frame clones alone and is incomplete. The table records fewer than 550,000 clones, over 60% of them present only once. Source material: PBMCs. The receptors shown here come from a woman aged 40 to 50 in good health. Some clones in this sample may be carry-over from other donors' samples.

The CDR3 reads CASKNVQGPSEQYF. CDR3 coding DNA: TGTGCCAGCAAAAACGTACAGGGGCCGTCCGAGCAGTACTTC. The chain couples TRBV6-1 to TRBJ2-7, with 7 bases aligning to TRBD1. The CDR3 length is 14 residues. Trimming at V came to 7 bases and at J to 6 bases, leaving 12 bases not matched to a gene. Germline CDR1 reads MNHNS; CDR2 reads SASEGT.

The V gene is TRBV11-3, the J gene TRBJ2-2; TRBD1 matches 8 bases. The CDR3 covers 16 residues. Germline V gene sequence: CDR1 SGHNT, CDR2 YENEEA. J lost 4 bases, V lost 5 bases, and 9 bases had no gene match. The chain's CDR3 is CASSPSGGAVTGELFF. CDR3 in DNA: TGTGCCAGCAGCCCATCAGGGGGCGCCGTCACCGGGGAGCTGTTTTTT. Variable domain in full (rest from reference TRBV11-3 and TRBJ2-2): EAGVVQSPRYKIIEKKQPVAFWCNPISGHNTLYWYLQNLGQGPELLIRYENEEAVDDSQLPKDRFSAERLKGVDSTLKIQPAELGDSAVYLCASSPSGGAVTGELFFGEGSRLTVL.

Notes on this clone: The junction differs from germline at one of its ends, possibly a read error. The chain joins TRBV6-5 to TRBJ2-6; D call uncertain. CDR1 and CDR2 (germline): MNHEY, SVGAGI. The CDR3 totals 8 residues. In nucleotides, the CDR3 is TGTGCCAGCCCAGACCGCCCCTGG. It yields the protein CASPDRPW.

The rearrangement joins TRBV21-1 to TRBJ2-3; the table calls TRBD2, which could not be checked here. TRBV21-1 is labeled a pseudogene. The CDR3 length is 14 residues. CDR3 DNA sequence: TGTGCCAGCCGGGTCGGGGATATCACAGATACGCAGTATTTT. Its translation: CASRVGDITDTQYF.

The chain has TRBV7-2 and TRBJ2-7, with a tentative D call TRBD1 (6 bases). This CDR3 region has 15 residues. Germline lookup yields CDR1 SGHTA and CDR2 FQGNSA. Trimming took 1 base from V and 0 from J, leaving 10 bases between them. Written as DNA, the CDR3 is TGTGCCAGCAGCTTAGTAGGGGACAACTCCTACGAGCAGTACTTC. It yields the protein CASSLVGDNSYEQYF.

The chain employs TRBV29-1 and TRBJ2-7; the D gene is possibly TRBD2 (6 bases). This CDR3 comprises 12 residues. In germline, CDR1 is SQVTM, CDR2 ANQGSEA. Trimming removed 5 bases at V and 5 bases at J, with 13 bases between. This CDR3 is CSVRQGGHEQYF. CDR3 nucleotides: TGCAGCGTTCGTCAGGGAGGCCACGAGCAGTACTTC.

This CDR3 reads CASRVFGELFF. The CDR3 DNA follows: TGTGCCAGTAGGGTCTTCGGGGAGCTGTTTTTT. The chain links TRBV19 to TRBJ2-2, with D unclear. Trimming shortened V by 6 bases and J by 7 bases, and 6 bases separated the two germline ends. This CDR3 comprises 11 residues. Germline CDR1 and CDR2: LNHDA and SQIVND (reference sequence).

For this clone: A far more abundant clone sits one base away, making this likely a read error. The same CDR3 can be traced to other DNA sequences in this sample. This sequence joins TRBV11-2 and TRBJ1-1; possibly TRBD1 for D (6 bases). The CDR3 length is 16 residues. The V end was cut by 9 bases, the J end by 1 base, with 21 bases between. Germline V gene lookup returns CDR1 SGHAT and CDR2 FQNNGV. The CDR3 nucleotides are TGTGCCAGTAGCCCCTACAGGGAGTCCCCGAACACTGAAGCTTTCTTT. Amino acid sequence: CASSPYRESPNTEAFF.

Here the CDR3 DNA reads TGTGCCAGCAGCTGGCGTAGCGGACAGGGGGATTACGAGCAGTACTTC. The encoded protein is CASSWRSGQGDYEQYF. The chain carries TRBV5-8 and TRBJ2-7; 10 bases match TRBD1. Unmatched junction bases numbered 10, after V lost 3 bases and J lost 4 bases. CDR1 is SGHTS, CDR2 YDEGEE, per germline. This CDR3 region has 16 residues.

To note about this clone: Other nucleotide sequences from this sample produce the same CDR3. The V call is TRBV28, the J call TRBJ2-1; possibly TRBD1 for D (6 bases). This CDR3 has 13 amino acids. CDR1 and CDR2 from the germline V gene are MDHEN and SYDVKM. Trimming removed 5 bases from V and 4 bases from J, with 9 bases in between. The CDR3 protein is CASSLTGYNEQFF. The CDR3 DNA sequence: TGTGCCAGCAGTCTGACAGGTTACAATGAGCAGTTCTTC.

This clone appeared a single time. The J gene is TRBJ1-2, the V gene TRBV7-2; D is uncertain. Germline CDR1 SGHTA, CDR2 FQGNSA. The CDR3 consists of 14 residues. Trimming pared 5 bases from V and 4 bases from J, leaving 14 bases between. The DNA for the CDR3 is TGTGCCAGCAGCGCCGACCCATCAGCCTATGGCTACACCTTC. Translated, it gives CASSADPSAYGYTF.

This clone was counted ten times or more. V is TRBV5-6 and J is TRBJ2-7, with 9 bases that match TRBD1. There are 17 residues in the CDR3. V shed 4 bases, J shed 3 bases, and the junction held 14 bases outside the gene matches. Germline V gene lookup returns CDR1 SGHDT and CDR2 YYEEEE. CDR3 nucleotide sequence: TGTGCCAGCAGCCAAAACCCCGGGACAGGGTGGGACTACGAGCAGTACTTC. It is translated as CASSQNPGTGWDYEQYF. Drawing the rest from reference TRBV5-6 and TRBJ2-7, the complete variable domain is DAGVTQSPTHLIKTRGQQVTLRCSPKSGHDTVSWYQQALGQGPQFIFQYYEEEERQRGNFPDRFSGHQFPNYSSELNVNALLLGDSALYLCASSQNPGTGWDYEQYFGPGTRLTVT.

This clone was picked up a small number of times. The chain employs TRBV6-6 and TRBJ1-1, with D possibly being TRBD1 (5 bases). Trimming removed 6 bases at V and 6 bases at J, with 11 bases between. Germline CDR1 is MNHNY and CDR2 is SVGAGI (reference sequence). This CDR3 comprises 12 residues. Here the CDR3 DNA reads TGTGCCAGCAGCTCAGGGATCGCTGAAGCTTTCTTT. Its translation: CASSSGIAEAFF.

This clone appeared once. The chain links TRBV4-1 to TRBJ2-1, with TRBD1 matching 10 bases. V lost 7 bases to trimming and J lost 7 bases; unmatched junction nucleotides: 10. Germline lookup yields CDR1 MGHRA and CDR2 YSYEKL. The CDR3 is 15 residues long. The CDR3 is CASTSPGQGKNEQFF. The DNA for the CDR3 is TGCGCCAGCACCTCCCCGGGACAGGGGAAGAATGAGCAGTTCTTC.

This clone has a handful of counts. The CDR3 DNA follows: TGTGCCAGCAGCGCACAGGTATCTGGAAACACCATATATTTT. Translating it yields CASSAQVSGNTIYF. The rearrangement links TRBV9 to TRBJ1-3; D possibly corresponds to TRBD1 (5 bases). Germline-derived CDR1 and CDR2 are SGDLS and YYNGEE. There are 14 residues in the CDR3. Trimming shortened V by 3 bases and J by 1 base, and 8 bases separated the two germline ends.

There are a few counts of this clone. CDR3 DNA: TGTGCCAGCAGGTCTGGCGGCACAGATACGCAGTATTTT. It codes for CASRSGGTDTQYF. V usage is TRBV27 and J usage is TRBJ2-3; no clear D gene. This CDR3 has 13 residues. Germline CDR1 is MNHEY and CDR2 is SMNVEV (reference sequence). Trimming stripped 6 bases from V and 1 base from J, with 8 bases between.

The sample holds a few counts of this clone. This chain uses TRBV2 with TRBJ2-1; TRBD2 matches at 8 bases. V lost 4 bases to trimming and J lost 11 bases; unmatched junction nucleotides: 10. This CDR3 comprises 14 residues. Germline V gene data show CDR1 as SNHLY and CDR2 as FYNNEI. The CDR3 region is CASSAASGWVKQFF. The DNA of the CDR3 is TGTGCCAGCAGTGCGGCTAGCGGGTGGGTTAAGCAGTTCTTC. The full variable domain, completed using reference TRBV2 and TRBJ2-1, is EPEVTQTPSHQVTQMGQEVILRCVPISNHLYFYWYRQILGQKVEFLVSFYNNEISEKSEIFDDQFSVERPDGSNFTLKIRSTKLEDSAMYFCASSAASGWVKQFFGPGTRLTVL.

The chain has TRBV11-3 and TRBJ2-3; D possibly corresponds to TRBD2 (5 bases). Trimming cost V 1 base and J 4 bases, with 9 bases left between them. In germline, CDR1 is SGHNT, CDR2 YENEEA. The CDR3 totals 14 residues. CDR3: CASSLGTRSDTQYF. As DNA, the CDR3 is TGTGCCAGCAGCTTAGGTACTAGGTCAGATACGCAGTATTTT.

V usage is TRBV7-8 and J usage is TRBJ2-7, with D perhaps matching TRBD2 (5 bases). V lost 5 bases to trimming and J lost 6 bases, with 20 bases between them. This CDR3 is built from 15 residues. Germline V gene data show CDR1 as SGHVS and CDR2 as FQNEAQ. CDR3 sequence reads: CASSKPLHPSGEQYF. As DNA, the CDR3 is TGTGCCAGCAGCAAACCCCTCCACCCCAGCGGCGAGCAGTACTTC.

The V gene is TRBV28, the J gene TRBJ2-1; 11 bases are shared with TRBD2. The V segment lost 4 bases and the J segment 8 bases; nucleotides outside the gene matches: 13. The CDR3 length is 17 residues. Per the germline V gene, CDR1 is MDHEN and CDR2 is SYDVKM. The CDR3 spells CASSSDTLAGGFYEQFF. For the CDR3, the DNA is TGTGCCAGCAGTTCGGACACTCTAGCGGGAGGTTTCTATGAGCAGTTCTTC.